This T cell receptor (beta chain) appears in the sequencing data of a study of T-cell memory formation after mild COVID-19. The length of the CDR3 is 16 residues. Germline-derived CDR1 and CDR2 are LGHDT and YNNKEL (reference sequence). The ends lost 3 bases at V and 2 bases at J; junction bases unmatched: 7. TCRdb fed the 5' RACE reads into MiXCR, producing one record per CDR3 protein. The table has a few hundred thousand distinct CDR3 sequences, around 28% seen once. The sample consisted of PBMCs or a T cell subset sorted from them (not recorded which). The rearrangement joins TRBV3-1 to TRBJ2-5, with 9 bases that match TRBD2. The origin of this receptor is an adult woman who had mild COVID-19 (a few samples of this study predate the infection). Cell type and time point are not known. The CDR3: CASSQQAGGIQETQYF. The CDR3 DNA follows: TGTGCCAGCAGCCAGCAAGCGGGAGGCATTCAAGAGACCCAGTACTTC.